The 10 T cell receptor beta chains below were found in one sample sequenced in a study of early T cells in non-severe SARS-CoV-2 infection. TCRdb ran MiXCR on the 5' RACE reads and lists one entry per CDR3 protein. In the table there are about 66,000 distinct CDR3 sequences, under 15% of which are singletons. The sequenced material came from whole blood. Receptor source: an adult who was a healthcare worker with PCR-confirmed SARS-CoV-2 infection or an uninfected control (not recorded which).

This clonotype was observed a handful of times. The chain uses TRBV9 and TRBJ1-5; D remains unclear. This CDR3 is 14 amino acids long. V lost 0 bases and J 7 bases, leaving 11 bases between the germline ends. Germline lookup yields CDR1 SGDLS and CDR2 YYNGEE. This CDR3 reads CASSVEASFQPQHF. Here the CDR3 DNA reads TGTGCCAGCAGCGTAGAAGCGAGTTTCCAGCCCCAGCATTTT.

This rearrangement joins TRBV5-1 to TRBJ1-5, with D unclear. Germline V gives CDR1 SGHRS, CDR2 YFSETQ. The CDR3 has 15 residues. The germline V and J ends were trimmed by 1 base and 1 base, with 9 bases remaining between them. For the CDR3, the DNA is TGCGCCAGCAGCTTGTTTGCGGGAAGCAATCAGCCCCAGCATTTT. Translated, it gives CASSLFAGSNQPQHF.

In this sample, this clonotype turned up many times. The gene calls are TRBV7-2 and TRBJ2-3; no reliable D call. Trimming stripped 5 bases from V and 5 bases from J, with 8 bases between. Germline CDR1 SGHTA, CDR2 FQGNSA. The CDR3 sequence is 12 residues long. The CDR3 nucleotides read TGTGCCAGCAGCCGAGGTGGAGATACGCAGTATTTT. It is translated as CASSRGGDTQYF. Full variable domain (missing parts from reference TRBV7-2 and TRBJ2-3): GAGVSQSPSNKVTEKGKDVELRCDPISGHTALYWYRQSLGQGLEFLIYFQGNSAPDKSGLPSDRFSAERTGGSVSTLTIQRTQQEDSAVYLCASSRGGDTQYFGPGTRLTVL.

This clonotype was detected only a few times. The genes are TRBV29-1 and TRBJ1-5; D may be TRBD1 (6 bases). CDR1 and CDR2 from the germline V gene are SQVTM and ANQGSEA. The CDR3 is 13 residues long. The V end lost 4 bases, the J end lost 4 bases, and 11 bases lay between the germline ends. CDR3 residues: CSVAPGANQPQHF. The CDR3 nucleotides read TGCAGCGTTGCGCCGGGGGCGAATCAGCCCCAGCATTTT.

The CDR3 bases are TGTGCCAGCAGCCTCGCAGGGGAACTCACCGGGGAGCTGTTTTTT. Protein sequence: CASSLAGELTGELFF. The V and J genes are TRBV9 and TRBJ2-2, with a weak D call TRBD1 (6 bases). Per germline, CDR1 SGDLS and CDR2 YYNGEE. V was pared by 4 bases and J by 4 bases, with 14 bases between. The CDR3 contains 15 residues.

CDR3 bases: TGTGCCAGCAGCCGGGCGGGAGACAATGAGCAGTTCTTC. The encoded protein is CASSRAGDNEQFF. The chain employs TRBV7-2 and TRBJ2-1, with 7 nucleotides matching TRBD2. The V segment lost 5 bases and the J segment 5 bases; nucleotides outside the gene matches: 3. Germline assignment: CDR1 SGHTA and CDR2 FQGNSA. The CDR3 is 13 residues long.

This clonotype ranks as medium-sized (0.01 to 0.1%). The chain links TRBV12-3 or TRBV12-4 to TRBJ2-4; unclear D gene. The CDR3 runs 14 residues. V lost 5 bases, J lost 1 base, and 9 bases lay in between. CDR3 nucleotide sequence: TGTGCCAGCAGTCCTCTATGGGCCAAAAACATTCAGTACTTC. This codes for CASSPLWAKNIQYF.

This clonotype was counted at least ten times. The CDR3 coding sequence is TGCAGCGTTGACGGGACAGGGTACGAGCAGTACTTC. It codes for CSVDGTGYEQYF. V and J are TRBV29-1 and TRBJ2-7; 9 nucleotides align to TRBD1. Per germline, CDR1 SQVTM and CDR2 ANQGSEA. The J segment lost 4 bases and the V segment lost 3 bases, leaving 1 base of the junction unmatched. The length of the CDR3 is 12 residues.

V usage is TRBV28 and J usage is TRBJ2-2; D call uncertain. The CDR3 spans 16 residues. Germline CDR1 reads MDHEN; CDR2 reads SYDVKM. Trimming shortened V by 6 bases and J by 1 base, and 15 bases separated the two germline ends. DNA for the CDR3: TGTGCCAGCAGGGCGTTTGCGCGGAGGAACACCGGGGAGCTGTTTTTT. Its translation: CASRAFARRNTGELFF.

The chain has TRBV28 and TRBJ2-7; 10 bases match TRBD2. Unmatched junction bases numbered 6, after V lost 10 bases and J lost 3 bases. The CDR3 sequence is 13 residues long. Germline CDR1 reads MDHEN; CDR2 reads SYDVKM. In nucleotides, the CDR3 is TGTGCCATCCGGACTAGCGGTGACTACGAGCAGTACTTC. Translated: CAIRTSGDYEQYF.